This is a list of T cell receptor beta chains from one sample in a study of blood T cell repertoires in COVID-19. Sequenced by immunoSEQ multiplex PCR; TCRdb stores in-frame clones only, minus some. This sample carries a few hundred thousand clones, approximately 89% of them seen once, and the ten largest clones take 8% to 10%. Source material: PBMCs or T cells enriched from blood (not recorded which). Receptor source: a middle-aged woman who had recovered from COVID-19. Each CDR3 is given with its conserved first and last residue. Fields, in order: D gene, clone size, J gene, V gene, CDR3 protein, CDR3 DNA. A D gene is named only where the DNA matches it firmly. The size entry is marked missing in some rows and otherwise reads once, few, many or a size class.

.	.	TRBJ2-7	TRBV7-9	CASSLDQDSLYEQYF	TGTGCCAGCAGCTTAGACCAGGACTCCCTCTACGAGCAGTACTTC
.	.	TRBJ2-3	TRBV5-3	CARSTGHVYTDTQYF	TGTGCCAGAAGCACGGGACACGTATACACAGATACGCAGTATTTT
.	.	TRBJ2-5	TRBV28	CASSLRVRETQYF	TGTGCCAGCAGTTTACGGGTTCGGGAGACCCAGTACTTC
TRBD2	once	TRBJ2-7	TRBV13	CASSLGLAGIYEQYF	TGTGCCAGCAGCTTGGGACTAGCGGGAATCTACGAGCAGTACTTC
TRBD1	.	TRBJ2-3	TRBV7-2	CASSTGTGTDTQYF	TGTGCCAGCAGCACCGGGACAGGGACAGATACGCAGTATTTT
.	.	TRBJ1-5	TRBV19	CASRRAGGAFDQPQHF	TGTGCCAGTAGAAGGGCGGGAGGGGCATTCGATCAGCCCCAGCATTTT
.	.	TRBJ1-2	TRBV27	CASSLRGGGYGYTF	TGTGCCAGCAGTTTACGCGGGGGAGGCTATGGCTACACCTTC
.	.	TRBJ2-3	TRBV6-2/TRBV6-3	CASSLYTDTQYF	TGTGCCAGCAGTTTGTACACAGATACGCAGTATTTT
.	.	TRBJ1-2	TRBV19	CASSILRTAAYGYTF	TGTGCCAGTAGTATTCTCAGGACAGCTGCCTATGGCTACACCTTC
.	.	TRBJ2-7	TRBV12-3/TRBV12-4	CASSPGGTGQYF	TGTGCCAGCAGCCCAGGGGGGACGGGGCAGTACTTC
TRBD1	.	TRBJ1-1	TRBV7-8	CASSTTGATEAFF	TGTGCCAGCAGCACAACAGGGGCCACTGAAGCTTTCTTT
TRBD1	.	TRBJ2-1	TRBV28	CASKTGGSNEQFF	TGTGCCAGCAAGACAGGGGGTTCCAATGAGCAGTTCTTC
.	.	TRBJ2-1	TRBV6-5	CASRGTPGDEQFF	TGTGCCAGCCGGGGAACACCGGGTGATGAGCAGTTCTTC
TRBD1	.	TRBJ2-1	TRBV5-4	CASSPGQGPYNEQFF	TGTGCCAGCAGCCCCGGACAGGGCCCTTACAATGAGCAGTTCTTC
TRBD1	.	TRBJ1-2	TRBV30	CAWSWDRGSGYTF	TGTGCCTGGAGTTGGGACAGGGGAAGCGGCTACACCTTC
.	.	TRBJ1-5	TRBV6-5	CASRLNSNQPQHF	TGTGCCAGCAGACTAAATAGCAATCAGCCCCAGCATTTT
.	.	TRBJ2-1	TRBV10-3	CAAGSGQYNEQFF	TGTGCCGCCGGGAGCGGGCAGTACAATGAGCAGTTCTTC
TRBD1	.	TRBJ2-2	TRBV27	CASSTGARELFF	TGTGCCAGCAGCACAGGGGCCCGGGAGCTGTTTTTT
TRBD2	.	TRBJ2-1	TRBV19	CASSRSGLAGGRSSHEQFF	TGTGCCAGTAGTAGGTCGGGACTAGCGGGAGGGAGGTCCTCCCATGAGCAGTTCTTC
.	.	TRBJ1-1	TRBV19	CASGGVPNTEAFF	TGTGCCAGTGGAGGGGTCCCTAACACTGAAGCTTTCTTT
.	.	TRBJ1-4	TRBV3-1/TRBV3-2	CASSQSSATNEKLFF	TGTGCCAGCAGCCAATCCTCCGCAACTAATGAAAAACTGTTTTTT
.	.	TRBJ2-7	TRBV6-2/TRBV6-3	CASSYSGALGEQYF	TGTGCCAGCAGTTACTCTGGGGCCCTCGGCGAGCAGTACTTC
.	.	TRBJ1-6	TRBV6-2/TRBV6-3	CASSSMETNSPLHF	TGTGCCAGCAGTTCCATGGAGACCAATTCACCCCTCCACTTT
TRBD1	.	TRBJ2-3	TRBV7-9	CASSIGQGSDTQYF	TGTGCCAGCAGCATAGGACAGGGATCAGATACGCAGTATTTT
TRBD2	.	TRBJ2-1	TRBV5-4	CASSTRTSGAAGEQFF	TGTGCCAGCAGCACAAGGACTAGCGGGGCAGCCGGTGAGCAGTTCTTC
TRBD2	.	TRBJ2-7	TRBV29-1	CSVVGTSDSSSYEQYF	TGCAGCGTTGTAGGGACTAGCGACTCGAGCTCCTACGAGCAGTACTTC
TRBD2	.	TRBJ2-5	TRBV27	CASSLGTSGETQYF	TGTGCCAGCAGTCTCGGGACTAGCGGAGAGACCCAGTACTTC
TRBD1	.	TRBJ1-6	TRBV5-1	CASSLGQGAYSPLHF	TGCGCCAGCAGCCTCGGACAGGGGGCGTATTCACCCCTCCACTTT
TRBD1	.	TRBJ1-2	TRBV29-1	CSDQGAVNYGYTF	TGCAGCGATCAGGGGGCCGTTAACTATGGCTACACCTTC
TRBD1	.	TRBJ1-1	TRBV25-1	CASTQGAGTEAFF	TGTGCCAGCACCCAGGGGGCGGGCACTGAAGCTTTCTTT
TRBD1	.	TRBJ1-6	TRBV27	CASSSRDREGSPLHF	TGTGCCAGCAGCTCCCGGGACAGGGAGGGTTCACCCCTCCACTTT
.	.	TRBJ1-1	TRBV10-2	CASSVQGLTEAFF	TGCGCCAGCAGTGTGCAGGGCTTGACTGAAGCTTTCTTT
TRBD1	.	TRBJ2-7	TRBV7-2	CASSLTGGHPDSSYEQYF	TGTGCCAGCAGCTTAACAGGGGGCCATCCAGATAGCTCCTACGAGCAGTACTTC
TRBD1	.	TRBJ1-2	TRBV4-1	CASSQDGGGTYGYTF	TGCGCCAGCAGCCAAGATGGAGGGGGCACCTATGGCTACACCTTC
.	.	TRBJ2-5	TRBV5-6	CASSLVTRMGETQYF	TGTGCCAGCAGCTTGGTCACGAGGATGGGAGAGACCCAGTACTTC
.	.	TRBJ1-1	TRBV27	CASRTGSTEAFF	TGTGCCAGCAGAACAGGGAGCACTGAAGCTTTCTTT
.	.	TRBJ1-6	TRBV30	CATGQSADSPLHF	TGTGCCACAGGACAGAGCGCTGATTCACCCCTCCACTTT
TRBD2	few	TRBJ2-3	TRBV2	CASRTSAITDTQYF	TGTGCCAGCAGGACTAGCGCGATCACAGATACGCAGTATTTT
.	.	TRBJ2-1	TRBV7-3	CASSLLPPQTHNEQFF	TGTGCCAGCAGCTTACTCCCCCCACAGACGCACAATGAGCAGTTCTTC
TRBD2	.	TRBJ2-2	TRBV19	CASSEREGPGTGELFF	TGTGCCAGTAGCGAGCGGGAGGGCCCGGGGACCGGGGAGCTGTTTTTT
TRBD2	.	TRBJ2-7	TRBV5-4	CASRLKTSGDYEQYF	TGTGCCAGCAGACTGAAAACTAGCGGGGATTACGAGCAGTACTTC
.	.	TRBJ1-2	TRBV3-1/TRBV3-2	CASSLGGYESYGYTF	TGTGCCAGCAGCCTCGGCGGGTATGAGTCCTATGGCTACACCTTC
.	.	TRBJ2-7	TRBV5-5	CASSFGVEDSSYEQYF	TGTGCCAGCAGCTTCGGGGTTGAGGACAGCTCCTACGAGCAGTACTTC
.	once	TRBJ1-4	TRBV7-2	CASSLAGVGEKLFF	TGTGCCAGCAGCTTGGCGGGGGTTGGGGAAAAACTGTTTTTT
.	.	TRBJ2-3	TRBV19	CASSMMIDGTDTQYF	TGTGCCAGTAGTATGATGATAGATGGCACAGATACGCAGTATTTT
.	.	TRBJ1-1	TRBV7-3	CASSPYREGEAFF	TGTGCCAGCAGCCCCTACAGGGAAGGGGAAGCTTTCTTT
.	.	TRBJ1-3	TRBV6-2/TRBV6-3	CASSPLDSSSGNTIYF	TGTGCCAGCAGTCCCTTGGACAGCAGCTCTGGAAACACCATATATTTT
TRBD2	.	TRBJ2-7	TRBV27	CASSRAAGTGYEQYF	TGTGCCAGCAGTAGGGCAGCGGGGACCGGCTACGAGCAGTACTTC
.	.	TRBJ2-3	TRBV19	CASSTREVDDTQYF	TGTGCCAGTAGTACCCGGGAAGTCGATGATACGCAGTATTTT